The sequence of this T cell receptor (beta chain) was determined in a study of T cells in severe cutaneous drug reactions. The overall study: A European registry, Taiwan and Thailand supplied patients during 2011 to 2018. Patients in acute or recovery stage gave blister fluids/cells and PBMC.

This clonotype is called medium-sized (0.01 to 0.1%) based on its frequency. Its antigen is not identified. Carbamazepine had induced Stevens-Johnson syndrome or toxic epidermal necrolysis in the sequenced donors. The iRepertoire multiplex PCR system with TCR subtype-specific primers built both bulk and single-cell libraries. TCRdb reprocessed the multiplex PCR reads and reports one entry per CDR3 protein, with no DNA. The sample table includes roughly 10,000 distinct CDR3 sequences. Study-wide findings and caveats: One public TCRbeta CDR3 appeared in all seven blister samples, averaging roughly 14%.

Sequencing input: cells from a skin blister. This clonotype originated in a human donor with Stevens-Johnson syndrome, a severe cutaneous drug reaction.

The chain's CDR3 is CASSVAVQETQYF. This sequence joins TRBV28 and TRBJ2-5. CDR1 is MDHEN and CDR2 is SYDVKM in the germline V gene. The CDR3 consists of 13 residues. The whole variable domain, filled in from reference TRBV28 and TRBJ2-5, reads DVKVTQSSRYLVKRTGEKVFLECVQDMDHENMFWYRQDPGLGLRLIYFSYDVKMKEKGDIPEGYSVSREKKERFSLILESASTNQTSMYLCASSVAVQETQYFGPGTRLLVL.